The sequence of this T cell receptor (beta chain) was determined in a study of cytomegalovirus exposure and HLA in healthy donors. PCR amplification relied on 60 Vbeta primers (plus 13 Jbeta primers). Clones were read by immunoSEQ multiplex PCR, and TCRdb kept only the in-frame ones, dropping some. The table shows about 120,000 clones, with 8.5% to 9% occurring only once. Germline V CDR1 and CDR2: SGHAT, FQNNGV. CDR3 length: 12 residues. This clone was counted between two and nine times. Its ends do not fully match the called genes, so a read error is possible. The chain has TRBV11-2 and TRBJ2-7; 7 positions agree with TRBD2. The TCR sequence derives from a woman in her 40s in good health and CMV-seropositive. The sequenced material came from PBMCs. The CDR3: CASSWEGRTLNF. The DNA for the CDR3 is TGTGCCAGCAGCTGGGAGGGGAGGACCCTGAACTTC.